The 11 T cell receptor beta chains below were found in one sample sequenced in a study of T cells in tumors after PD-1 blockade. The assay was immunoSEQ multiplex PCR, and TCRdb's table has in-frame clones only and misses some. The sample records approximately 47,000 clones, approximately 84% being singletons. Source: PBMCs, taken before anti-PD-1 treatment. Receptors were obtained from a human donor with basal cell carcinoma.

J is TRBJ2-7 and V is TRBV10-3; D may be TRBD1 (5 bases). V shed 3 bases and J shed 6 bases, with 6 bases lying between them. This CDR3 contains 11 residues. Germline CDR1 and CDR2: ENHRY and SYGVKD. The CDR3 region is CAISEGAEQYF. CDR3 nucleotides: TGTGCCATCAGTGAAGGGGCCGAGCAGTACTTC.

This sequence joins TRBV5-1 and TRBJ2-3; 9 bases are shared with TRBD2. Trimming took 4 bases from V and 6 from J; bases not matched to a gene: 6. From germline, CDR1 is SGHRS and CDR2 YFSETQ. This CDR3 is built from 14 residues. Here the CDR3 reads CASSMRGGEDTQYF. The CDR3 bases are TGCGCCAGCAGCATGCGGGGGGGCGAGGATACGCAGTATTTT.

This chain connects TRBV6-5 to TRBJ2-7; 8 nucleotides match TRBD2. CDR3 length equals 16 residues. The V and J ends lost 4 bases and 4 bases, in that order; junction bases with no gene match: 12. The germline V gene has CDR1 MNHEY and CDR2 SVGAGI. The CDR3 is CASSFLTGTRVYEQYF. For the CDR3, the DNA is TGTGCCAGCAGTTTTTTGACCGGGACTAGAGTGTACGAGCAGTACTTC.

The chain carries TRBV7-2 and TRBJ1-3; TRBD1 matches at 8 bases. V gave up 2 bases and J gave up 2 bases; unmatched junction bases: 11. This CDR3 region has 18 residues. Germline CDR1 and CDR2: SGHTA and FQGNSA. For the CDR3, the DNA is TGTGCCAGCAGCTTATTTAAACAGGGGGGGTCCGCTGGAAACACCATATATTTT. Translation: CASSLFKQGGSAGNTIYF.

Written as DNA, the CDR3 is TGTGCCAGCAGCGTCAACCCGGCAGGCGGGGAGCTGTTTTTT. It is translated as CASSVNPAGGELFF. This chain connects TRBV9 to TRBJ2-2; D unclear. The CDR3 runs to 14 residues. V lost 2 bases to trimming and J lost 7 bases, with 12 bases between them. Germline CDR1 is SGDLS and CDR2 is YYNGEE. Full variable domain (remainder filled in from reference TRBV9 and TRBJ2-2): DSGVTQTPKHLITATGQRVTLRCSPRSGDLSVYWYQQSLDQGLQFLIQYYNGEERAKGNILERFSAQQFPDLHSELNLSSLELGDSALYFCASSVNPAGGELFFGEGSRLTVL.

This clone occurred once. The chain is built from TRBV6-1 and TRBJ1-2; D gene unclear. Germline lookup yields CDR1 MNHNS and CDR2 SASEGT. The CDR3 spans 15 residues. V shed 0 bases and J shed 6 bases, with 14 bases lying between them. The CDR3 is CASSEAGRDRNGYTF. CDR3 nucleotides: TGTGCCAGCAGTGAAGCGGGAAGGGATAGAAATGGCTACACCTTC.

The chain combines TRBV2 with TRBJ1-5; D is unclear. The CDR3 runs 15 residues. Trimming stripped 3 bases from V and 4 bases from J, with 13 bases between. Germline CDR1 is SNHLY and CDR2 is FYNNEI. DNA for the CDR3: TGTGCCAGCAGTGAGTACAGTCTCGGGAATCAGCCCCAGCATTTT. Residues: CASSEYSLGNQPQHF.

This chain links TRBV29-1 with TRBJ2-3; 9 positions match TRBD1. CDR1 and CDR2 (germline): SQVTM, ANQGSEA. This CDR3 contains 14 residues. Trimming cost V 0 bases and J 6 bases; bases outside gene matches: 4. This CDR3 is CSVEDRGQGDTQYF. The DNA of the CDR3 is TGCAGCGTTGAAGATCGCGGACAGGGGGATACGCAGTATTTT.

The chain combines TRBV2 with TRBJ1-1; unclear D gene. The length of the CDR3 is 14 residues. CDR1 is SNHLY and CDR2 is FYNNEI in the germline V gene. V gave up 6 bases and J gave up 1 base, with 12 bases separating them. CDR3 in DNA: TGTGCCAGCAGCAAAGAAGGCAGGAACACTGAAGCTTTCTTT. Translated, it gives CASSKEGRNTEAFF.

The V call is TRBV12-5, the J call TRBJ2-3; D call uncertain. The V end lost 5 bases, the J end lost 0 bases, and 9 bases lay between the germline ends. Germline V gives CDR1 LGHNT, CDR2 FRNRAP. The CDR3 contains 14 residues. The CDR3: CASGPGSSTDTQYF. CDR3 nucleotide sequence: TGTGCTAGTGGTCCAGGTTCTAGCACAGATACGCAGTATTTT.

The chain employs TRBV7-8 and TRBJ1-4, with D unresolved. Germline V gives CDR1 SGHVS, CDR2 FQNEAQ. Trimming shortened V by 3 bases and J by 5 bases, and 13 bases separated the two germline ends. The CDR3 sequence is 15 residues long. The CDR3 bases are TGTGCCAGCAGCTTTGAAGGACGGCAAAATGAAAAACTGTTTTTT. This encodes CASSFEGRQNEKLFF. Based on the CDR3 plus reference TRBV7-8 and TRBJ1-4, the full variable domain is GAGVSQSPRYKVAKRGQDVALRCDPISGHVSLFWYQQALGQGPEFLTYFQNEAQLDKSGLPSDRFFAERPEGSVSTLKIQRTQQEDSAVYLCASSFEGRQNEKLFFGSGTQLSVL.